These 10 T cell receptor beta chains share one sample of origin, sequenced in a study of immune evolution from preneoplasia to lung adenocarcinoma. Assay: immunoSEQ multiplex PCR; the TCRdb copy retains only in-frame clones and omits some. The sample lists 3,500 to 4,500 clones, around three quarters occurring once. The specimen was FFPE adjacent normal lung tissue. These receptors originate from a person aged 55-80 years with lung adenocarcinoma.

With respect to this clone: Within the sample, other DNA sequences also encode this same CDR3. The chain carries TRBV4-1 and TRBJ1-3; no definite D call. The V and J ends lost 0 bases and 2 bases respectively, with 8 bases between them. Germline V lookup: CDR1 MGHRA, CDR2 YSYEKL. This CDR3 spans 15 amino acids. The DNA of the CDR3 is TGCGCCAGCAGCCAAGACCCGGGAACTGGAAACACCATATATTTT. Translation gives CASSQDPGTGNTIYF.

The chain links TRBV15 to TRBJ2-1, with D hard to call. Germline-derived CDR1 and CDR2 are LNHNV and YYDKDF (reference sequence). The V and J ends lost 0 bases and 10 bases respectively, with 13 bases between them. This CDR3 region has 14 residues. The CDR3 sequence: CATSRDPILPEQFF. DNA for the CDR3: TGTGCCACCAGCAGAGATCCAATCCTGCCGGAGCAGTTCTTC.

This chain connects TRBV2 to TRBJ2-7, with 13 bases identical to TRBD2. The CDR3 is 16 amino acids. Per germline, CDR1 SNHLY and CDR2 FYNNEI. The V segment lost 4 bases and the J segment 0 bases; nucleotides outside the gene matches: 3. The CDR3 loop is CASSGGTSGASYEQYF. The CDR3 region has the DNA TGTGCCAGCAGTGGGGGGACTAGCGGGGCCTCCTACGAGCAGTACTTC.

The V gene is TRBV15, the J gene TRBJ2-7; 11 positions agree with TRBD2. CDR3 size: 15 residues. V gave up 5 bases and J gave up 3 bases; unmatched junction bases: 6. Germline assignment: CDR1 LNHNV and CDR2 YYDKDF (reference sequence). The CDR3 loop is CATSLTSGGLYEQYF. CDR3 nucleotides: TGTGCCACCAGCCTTACTAGCGGGGGCCTCTACGAGCAGTACTTC.

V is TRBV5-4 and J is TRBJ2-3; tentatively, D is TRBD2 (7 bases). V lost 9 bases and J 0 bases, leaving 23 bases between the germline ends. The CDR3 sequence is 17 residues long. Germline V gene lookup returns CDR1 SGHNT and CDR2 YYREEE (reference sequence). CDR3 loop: CATTLGGGSSSTDTQYF. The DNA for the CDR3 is TGTGCCACCACACTTGGCGGGGGCTCCTCTAGCACAGATACGCAGTATTTT. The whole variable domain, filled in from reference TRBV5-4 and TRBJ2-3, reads ETGVTQSPTHLIKTRGQQVTLRCSSQSGHNTVSWYQQALGQGPQFIFQYYREEENGRGNFPPRFSGLQFPNYSSELNVNALELDDSALYLCATTLGGGSSSTDTQYFGPGTRLTVL.

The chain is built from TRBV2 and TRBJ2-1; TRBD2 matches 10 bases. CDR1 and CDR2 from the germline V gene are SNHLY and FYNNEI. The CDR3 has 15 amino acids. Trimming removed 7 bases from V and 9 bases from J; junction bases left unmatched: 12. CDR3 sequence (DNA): TGTGCCAGCACCCTTGGGCTAGCGGGAGTCAGTGAGCAGTTCTTC. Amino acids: CASTLGLAGVSEQFF. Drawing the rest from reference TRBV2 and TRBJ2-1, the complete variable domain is EPEVTQTPSHQVTQMGQEVILRCVPISNHLYFYWYRQILGQKVEFLVSFYNNEISEKSEIFDDQFSVERPDGSNFTLKIRSTKLEDSAMYFCASTLGLAGVSEQFFGPGTRLTVL.

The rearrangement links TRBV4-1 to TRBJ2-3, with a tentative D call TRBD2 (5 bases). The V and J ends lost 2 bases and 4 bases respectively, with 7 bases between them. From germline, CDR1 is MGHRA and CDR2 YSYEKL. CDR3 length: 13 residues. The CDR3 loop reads CASSQQEADTQYF. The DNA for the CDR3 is TGCGCCAGCAGCCAACAGGAGGCAGATACGCAGTATTTT.

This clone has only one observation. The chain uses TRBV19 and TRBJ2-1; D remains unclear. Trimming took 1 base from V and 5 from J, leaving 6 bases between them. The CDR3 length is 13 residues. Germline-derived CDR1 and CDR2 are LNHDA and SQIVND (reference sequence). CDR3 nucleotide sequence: TGTGCCAGTAGTATAGGACGGAACAATGAGCAGTTCTTC. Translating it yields CASSIGRNNEQFF.

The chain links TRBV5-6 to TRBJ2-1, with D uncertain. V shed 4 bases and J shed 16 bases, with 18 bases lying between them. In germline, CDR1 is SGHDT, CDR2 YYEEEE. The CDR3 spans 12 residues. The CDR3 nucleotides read TGTGCCAGCAGCATTATGAGTGGTGTTGATTTCTTC. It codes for CASSIMSGVDFF.

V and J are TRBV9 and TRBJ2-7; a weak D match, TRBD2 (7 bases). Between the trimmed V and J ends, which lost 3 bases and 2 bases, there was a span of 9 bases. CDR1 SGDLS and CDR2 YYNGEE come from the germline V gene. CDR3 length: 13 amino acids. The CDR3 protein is CASSEGGPYEQYF. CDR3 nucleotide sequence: TGTGCCAGCAGCGAGGGGGGGCCCTACGAGCAGTACTTC. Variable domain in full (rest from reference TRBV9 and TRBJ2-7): DSGVTQTPKHLITATGQRVTLRCSPRSGDLSVYWYQQSLDQGLQFLIQYYNGEERAKGNILERFSAQQFPDLHSELNLSSLELGDSALYFCASSEGGPYEQYFGPGTRLTVT.